Below, 10 T cell receptor beta chains from the same sample are listed, as sequenced in a study of post-analysis software for immune sequencing data. Findings and limits, study-wide: There were roughly 5 TRBV segments more frequent in patients than controls, and TRBV5-6, TRBV5-1 and TRBV20-1 were among them.

These TCRs are of unknown antigen specificity. The TCR beta cDNA libraries contained unique molecular identifiers. In TCRdb, the PCR reads were re-called with MiXCR into one record per CDR3 protein. The table includes 450,000 to 650,000 distinct CDR3 sequences, around 40% detected once. Specimen: blood. The receptors derive from a girl aged 10-17 years with multiple sclerosis.

The rearrangement links TRBV10-3 to TRBJ2-7, with 7 bases lining up with TRBD1. Unmatched junction bases numbered 0, after V lost 8 bases and J lost 2 bases. CDR3 length: 11 residues. Germline CDR1 reads ENHRY; CDR2 reads SYGVKD. The CDR3 spells CAIQGAYEQYF. The CDR3 DNA sequence: TGTGCCATCCAGGGGGCCTACGAGCAGTACTTC.

This sequence joins TRBV18 and TRBJ2-3, with D perhaps matching TRBD2 (6 bases). The CDR3 length is 14 residues. Trimming removed 3 bases from V and 2 bases from J, with 9 bases in between. The germline gives CDR1 KGHSH, CDR2 LQKENI. CDR3 residues: CASSPSGDTDTQYF. CDR3 nucleotide sequence: TGTGCCAGCTCACCCTCGGGGGACACAGATACGCAGTATTTT.

The chain carries TRBV6-6 and TRBJ1-2; 8 nucleotides align to TRBD1. Germline loops: CDR1 MNHNY, CDR2 SVGAGI (reference sequence). The CDR3 sequence is 12 residues long. V was pared by 6 bases and J by 7 bases, with 4 bases of the junction left unmatched. The CDR3 DNA reads TGTGCCAGCAGCACAGACAGGGGTGGCTACACCTTC. As protein: CASSTDRGGYTF.

The rearrangement links TRBV6-6 to TRBJ2-7, with 11 bases matching TRBD1. After removal of 6 bases from V and 3 bases from J, the junction contained 4 bases not matched to a gene. CDR1 MNHNY and CDR2 SVGAGI come from the germline V gene (reference sequence). CDR3 length: 14 residues. DNA of the CDR3: TGTGCCAGCAGAGGACAGGGGGCTAACTACGAGCAGTACTTC. Its translation: CASRGQGANYEQYF.

V is TRBV29-1 and J is TRBJ2-5, with 9 nucleotides matching TRBD1. The J call may not be correct, given that the DNA end is closer to TRBJ2-7. The CDR3 runs 12 residues. Germline V gene sequence: CDR1 SQVTM, CDR2 ANQGSEA. CDR3: CSAGGQGYEQYF. In DNA, the CDR3 is TGCAGCGCGGGGGGACAGGGCTACGAGCAGTACTTC.

This clonotype was counted a few times. The V and J genes are TRBV20-1 and TRBJ2-3; 8 nucleotides match TRBD2. The CDR3 covers 16 residues. Germline V gene sequence: CDR1 DFQATT, CDR2 SNEGSKA (reference sequence). The V and J ends lost 3 bases and 5 bases, in that order; junction bases with no gene match: 13. CDR3: CSARQGRSGGGDTQYF. The CDR3 DNA follows: TGCAGTGCTAGGCAAGGACGATCGGGGGGGGGAGATACGCAGTATTTT.

The chain carries TRBV5-5 and TRBJ1-6; D gene ambiguous. There are 15 residues in the CDR3. Trimming took 0 bases from V and 4 from J, leaving 8 bases between them. Germline loops: CDR1 SGHKS, CDR2 YYEKEE (reference sequence). DNA for the CDR3: TGTGCCAGCAGCTTGGCCGCCGGTTATAATTCACCCCTCCACTTT. As protein: CASSLAAGYNSPLHF.

The chain recombines TRBV7-3 with TRBJ2-3; D might be TRBD1 (6 bases). The CDR3 contains 18 residues. V was pared by 0 bases and J by 8 bases, with 24 bases between. The germline CDR1 and CDR2 sequences are SGHTA and FQGTGA. The CDR3 loop is CASSLTPTGVGPQGTQYF. The CDR3 DNA sequence: TGTGCCAGCAGCTTAACCCCGACAGGCGTGGGACCACAGGGTACGCAGTATTTT.

The chain recombines TRBV10-3 with TRBJ2-4; 7 bases match TRBD2. The CDR3 totals 18 residues. Looked up from germline, CDR1 is ENHRY and CDR2 is SYGVKD. The ends lost 0 bases at V and 0 bases at J; junction bases unmatched: 8. DNA for the CDR3: TGTGCCATCAGTGAGTCGAAGGTTAGCGGGTTAGCCAAAAACATTCAGTACTTC. It encodes CAISESKVSGLAKNIQYF.

The chain links TRBV6-5 to TRBJ2-7; 9 bases are shared with TRBD1. From germline, CDR1 is MNHEY and CDR2 SVGAGI. This CDR3 spans 14 amino acids. The trim removed 2 bases at V and 3 bases at J, leaving 2 bases unmatched. The CDR3 here is CASSYQTGGYEQYF. As DNA, the CDR3 is TGTGCCAGCAGTTACCAGACAGGGGGCTACGAGCAGTACTTC.